The present entry profiles one T cell receptor (beta chain) with its context. The source of the sample is a study of blood T cell repertoires in COVID-19. CDR3 length: 13 amino acids. Trimming left V 2 bases short and J 8 bases short, with 9 bases between. The germline CDR1 and CDR2 sequences are LGHDT and YNNKEL (reference sequence). Assay: immunoSEQ multiplex PCR; the TCRdb copy retains only in-frame clones and omits some. This table has 350,000 to 400,000 clones, approximately 88% appearing once. Sequenced input: peripheral blood. This TCR derives from a woman aged 30 to 39 with COVID-19, enrolled during active disease. The J gene is TRBJ1-4, the V gene TRBV3-1 (or the pseudogene TRBV3-2); D is ambiguous. The CDR3 DNA is TGTGCCAGCAGCCAACCAGGTCACGAAAAACTGTTTTTT. Amino acid sequence: CASSQPGHEKLFF.